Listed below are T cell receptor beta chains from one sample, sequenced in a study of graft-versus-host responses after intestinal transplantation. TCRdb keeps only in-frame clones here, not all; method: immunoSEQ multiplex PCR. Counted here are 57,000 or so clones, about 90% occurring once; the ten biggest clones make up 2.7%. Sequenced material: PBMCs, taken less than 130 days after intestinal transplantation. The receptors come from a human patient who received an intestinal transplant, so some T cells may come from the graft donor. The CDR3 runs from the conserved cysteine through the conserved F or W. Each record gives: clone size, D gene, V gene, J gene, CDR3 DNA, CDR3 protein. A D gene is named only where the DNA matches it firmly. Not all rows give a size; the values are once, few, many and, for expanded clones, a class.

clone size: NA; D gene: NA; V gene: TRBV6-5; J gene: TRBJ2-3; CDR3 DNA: TGTGCCAGCAGATCCGGGGGGCCACTAGATACGCAGTATTTT; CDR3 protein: CASRSGGPLDTQYF
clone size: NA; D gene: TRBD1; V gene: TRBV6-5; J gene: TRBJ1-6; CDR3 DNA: TGTGCCAGCAATCGGGACAGTGATAATTCACCCCTCCACTTT; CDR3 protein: CASNRDSDNSPLHF
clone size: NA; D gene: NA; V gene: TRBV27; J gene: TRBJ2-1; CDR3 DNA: TGTGCCAGCAGTTTAGCAGGGCCCTACAATGAGCAGTTCTTC; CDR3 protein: CASSLAGPYNEQFF
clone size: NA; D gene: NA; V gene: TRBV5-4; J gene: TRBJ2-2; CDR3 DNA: TGTGCCAGCAGCTTGGGTTGGGGTACCGGGGAGCTGTTTTTT; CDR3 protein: CASSLGWGTGELFF
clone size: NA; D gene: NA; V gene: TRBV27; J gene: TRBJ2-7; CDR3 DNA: TGTGCCAGCAGTTTAGGACAGTTACCCAACTACGAGCAGTACTTC; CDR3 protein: CASSLGQLPNYEQYF
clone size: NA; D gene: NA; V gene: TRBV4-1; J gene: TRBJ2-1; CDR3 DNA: TGCGCCAGCAGCACCATGTCCGGGCAGTTCTTC; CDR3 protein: CASSTMSGQFF
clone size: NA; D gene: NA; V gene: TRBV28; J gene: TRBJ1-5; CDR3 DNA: TGTGCCAGCCTCATGACGGGAAGCAATCAGCCCCAGCATTTT; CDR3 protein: CASLMTGSNQPQHF
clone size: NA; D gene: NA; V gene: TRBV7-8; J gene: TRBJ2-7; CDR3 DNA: TGTGCCAGCAGCTTAGGCCTAGCGATCTACGAGCAGTACTTC; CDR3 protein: CASSLGLAIYEQYF
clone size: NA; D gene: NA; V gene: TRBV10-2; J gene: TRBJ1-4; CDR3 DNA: TGCGCCAGCAGTGAGTCCGGAAAACTGTTTTTT; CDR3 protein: CASSESGKLFF
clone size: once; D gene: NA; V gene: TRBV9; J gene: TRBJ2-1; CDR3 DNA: TGTGCCAGCAGCGTAGTCTGGGAGGTCCCCTCCTACAATGGTGAGCAGTTCTTC; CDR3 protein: CASSVVWEVPSYNGEQFF
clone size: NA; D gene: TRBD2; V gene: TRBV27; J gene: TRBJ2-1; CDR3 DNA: TGTGCCAGCAGTCCCCAGGCTAGCGGATTCTACAATGAGCAGTTCTTC; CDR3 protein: CASSPQASGFYNEQFF
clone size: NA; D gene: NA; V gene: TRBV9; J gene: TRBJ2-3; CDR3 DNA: TGTGCCAGCAGCGTAGCGGGGCAGGGCACAGATACGCAGTATTTT; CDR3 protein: CASSVAGQGTDTQYF
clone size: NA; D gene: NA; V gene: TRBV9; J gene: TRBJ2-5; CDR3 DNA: TGTGCCAGCAGCGTAGATGGGGGGTCCCGAGAGACCCAGTACTTC; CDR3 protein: CASSVDGGSRETQYF
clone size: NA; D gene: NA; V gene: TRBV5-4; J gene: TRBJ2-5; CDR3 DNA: TGTGCCAGCAGCTCGGCGGGTTCCCAAGAGACCCAGTACTTC; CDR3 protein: CASSSAGSQETQYF
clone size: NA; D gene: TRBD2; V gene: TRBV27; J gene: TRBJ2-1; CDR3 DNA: TGTGCCAGCAGTTCCGGACTAGCGGGAGTACGTGAGCAGTTCTTC; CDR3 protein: CASSSGLAGVREQFF
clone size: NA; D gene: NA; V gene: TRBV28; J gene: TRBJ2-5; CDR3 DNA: TGTGCCAGCAAGAACACCTTGGGGGAGACCCAGTACTTC; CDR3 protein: CASKNTLGETQYF
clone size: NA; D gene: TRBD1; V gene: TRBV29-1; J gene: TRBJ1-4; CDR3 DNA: TGCAGCGTTACCGGGACAGGTTTTGAAAAACTGTTTTTT; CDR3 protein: CSVTGTGFEKLFF
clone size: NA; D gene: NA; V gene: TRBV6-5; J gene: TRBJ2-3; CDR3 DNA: TGTGCCAGCAGTTTACTCAGGGTTACAGATACGCAGTATTTT; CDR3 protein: CASSLLRVTDTQYF
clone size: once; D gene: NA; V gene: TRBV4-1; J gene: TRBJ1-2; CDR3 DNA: TGCGCCAGCAGCCAGGTGGGGGGGGCGATCCTTTATGGCTACACCTTC; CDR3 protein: CASSQVGGAILYGYTF
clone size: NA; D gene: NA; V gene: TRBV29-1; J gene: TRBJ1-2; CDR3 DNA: TGCAGCGTTGCCAGACTGACAATTTCCTATGGCTACACCTTC; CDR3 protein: CSVARLTISYGYTF
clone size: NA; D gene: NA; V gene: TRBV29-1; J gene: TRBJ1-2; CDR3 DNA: TGCAGCGTTGAGGGGCAGGGTGAAGGTGGCTACACCTTC; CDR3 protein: CSVEGQGEGGYTF
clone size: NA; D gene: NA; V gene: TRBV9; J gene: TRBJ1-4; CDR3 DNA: TGTGCCAGCAGCCTTACTGGGGGGGCAAGGGAAAAACTGTTTTTT; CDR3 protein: CASSLTGGAREKLFF
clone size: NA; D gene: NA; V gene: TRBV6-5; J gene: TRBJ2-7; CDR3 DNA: TGTGCCAGCAGTTACTCGAGTCGGGAAGGGGCCTACGAGCAGTACTTC; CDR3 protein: CASSYSSREGAYEQYF
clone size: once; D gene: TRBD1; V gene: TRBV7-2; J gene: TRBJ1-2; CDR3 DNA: TGTGCCAGCAGCTCCCTTTACAGGGGAGGCTACACCTTC; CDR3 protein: CASSSLYRGGYTF
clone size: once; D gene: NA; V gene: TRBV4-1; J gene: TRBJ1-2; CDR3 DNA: TGCGCCAGCAGCCAAGGGTCAGGAGAAGGCTACACCTTC; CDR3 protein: CASSQGSGEGYTF
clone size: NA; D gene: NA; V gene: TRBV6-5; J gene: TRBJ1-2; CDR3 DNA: TGTGCCAGCAGTGATGGGGGCCCGGGTGGCTACACCTTC; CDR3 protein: CASSDGGPGGYTF
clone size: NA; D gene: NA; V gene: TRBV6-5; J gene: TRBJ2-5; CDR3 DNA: TGTGCCAGCAGTATTCGACTGTTTGACCAAGAGACCCAGTACTTC; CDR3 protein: CASSIRLFDQETQYF
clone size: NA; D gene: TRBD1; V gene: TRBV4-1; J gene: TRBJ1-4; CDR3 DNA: TGCGCCAGCAGCCCACCGGGACAGAGAGAAAAACTGTTTTTT; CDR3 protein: CASSPPGQREKLFF
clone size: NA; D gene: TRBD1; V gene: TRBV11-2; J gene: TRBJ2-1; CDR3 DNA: TGTGCCAGCAGCTTAGGCAGGGGGCTCGATGAGCAGTTCTTC; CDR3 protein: CASSLGRGLDEQFF
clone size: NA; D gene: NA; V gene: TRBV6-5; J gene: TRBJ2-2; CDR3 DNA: TGTGCCAGCAGTTACTCGGGTTGGACCGGGGAGCTGTTTTTT; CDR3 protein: CASSYSGWTGELFF
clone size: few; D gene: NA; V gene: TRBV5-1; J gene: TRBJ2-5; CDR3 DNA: TGCGCCAGCAGCTTGGGTTTGGGACGGGGAGAAGAGACCCAGTACTTC; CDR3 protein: CASSLGLGRGEETQYF
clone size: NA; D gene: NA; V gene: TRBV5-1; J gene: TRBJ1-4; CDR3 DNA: TGCGCCAGCAGCTTGTTAGGGGATGAAAAACTGTTTTTT; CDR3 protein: CASSLLGDEKLFF
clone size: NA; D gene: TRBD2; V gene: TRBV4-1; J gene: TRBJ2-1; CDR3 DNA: TGCGCCAGCAGCCGAAATAGCGGGACTAGCGGGTCCTACAATGAGCAGTTCTTC; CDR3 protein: CASSRNSGTSGSYNEQFF
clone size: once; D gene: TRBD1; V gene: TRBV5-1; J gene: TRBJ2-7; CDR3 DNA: TGCGCCAGCAGCCCCCGAGACAGGGCTTTGTCCTACGAGCAGTACTTC; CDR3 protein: CASSPRDRALSYEQYF
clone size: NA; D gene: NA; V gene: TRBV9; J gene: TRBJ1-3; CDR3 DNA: TGTGCCAGCAGCCCCCAGGGCGGTAGTGGAAACACCATATATTTT; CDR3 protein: CASSPQGGSGNTIYF